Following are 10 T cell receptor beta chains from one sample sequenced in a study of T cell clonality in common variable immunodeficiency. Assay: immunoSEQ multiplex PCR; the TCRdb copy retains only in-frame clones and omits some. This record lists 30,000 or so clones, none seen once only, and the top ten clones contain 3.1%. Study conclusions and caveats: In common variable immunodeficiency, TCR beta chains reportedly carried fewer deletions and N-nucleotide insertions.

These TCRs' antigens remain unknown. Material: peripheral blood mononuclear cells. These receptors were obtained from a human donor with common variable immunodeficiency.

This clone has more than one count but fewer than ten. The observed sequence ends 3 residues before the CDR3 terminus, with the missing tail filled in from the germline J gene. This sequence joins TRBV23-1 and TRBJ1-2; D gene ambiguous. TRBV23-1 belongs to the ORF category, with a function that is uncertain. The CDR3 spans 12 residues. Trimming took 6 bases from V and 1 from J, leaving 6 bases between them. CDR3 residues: CASSRFNYGYTF. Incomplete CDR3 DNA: TGCGCCAGCAGCAGGTTTAACTATGGC.

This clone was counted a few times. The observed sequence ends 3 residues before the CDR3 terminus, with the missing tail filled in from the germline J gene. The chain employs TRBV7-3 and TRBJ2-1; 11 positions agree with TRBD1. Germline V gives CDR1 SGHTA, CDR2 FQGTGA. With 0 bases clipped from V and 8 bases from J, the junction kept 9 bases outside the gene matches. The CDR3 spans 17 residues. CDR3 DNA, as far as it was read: TGTGCCAGCAGCTTAACGTTAGGGGACAGGGGGAGGTATGAG. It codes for CASSLTLGDRGRYE. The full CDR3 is CASSLTLGDRGRYEQFF.

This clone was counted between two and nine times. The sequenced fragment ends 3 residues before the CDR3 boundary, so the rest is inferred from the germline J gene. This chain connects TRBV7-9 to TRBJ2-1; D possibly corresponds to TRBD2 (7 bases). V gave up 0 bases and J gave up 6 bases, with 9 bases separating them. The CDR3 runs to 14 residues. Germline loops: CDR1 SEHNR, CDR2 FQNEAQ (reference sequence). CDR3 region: CASSLAGGRNEQFF. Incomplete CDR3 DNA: TGTGCCAGCAGCTTAGCGGGGGGGCGCAATGAG. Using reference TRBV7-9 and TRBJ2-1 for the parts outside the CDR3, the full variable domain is DTGVSQNPRHKITKRGQNVTFRCDPISEHNRLYWYRQTLGQGPEFLTYFQNEAQLEKSRLLSDRFSAERPKGSFSTLEIQRTEQGDSAMYLCASSLAGGRNEQFFGPGTRLTVL.

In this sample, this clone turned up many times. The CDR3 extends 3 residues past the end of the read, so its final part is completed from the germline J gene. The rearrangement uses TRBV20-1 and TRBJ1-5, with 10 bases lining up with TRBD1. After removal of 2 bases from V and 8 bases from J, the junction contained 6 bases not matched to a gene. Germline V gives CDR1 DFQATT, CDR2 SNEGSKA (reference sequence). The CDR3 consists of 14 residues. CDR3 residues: CSARRDRGFEPQHF. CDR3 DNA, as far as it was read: TGCAGTGCTAGACGGGACAGGGGTTTTGAGCCC.

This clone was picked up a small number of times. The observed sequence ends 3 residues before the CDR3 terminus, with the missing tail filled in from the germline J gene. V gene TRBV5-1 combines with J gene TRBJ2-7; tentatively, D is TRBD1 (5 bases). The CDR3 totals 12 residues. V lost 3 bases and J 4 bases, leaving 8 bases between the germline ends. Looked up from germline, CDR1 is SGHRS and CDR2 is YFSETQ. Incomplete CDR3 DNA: TGCGCCAGCAGCTCCTCAGGGTACGAG. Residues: CASSSSGYE. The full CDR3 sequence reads CASSSSGYEQYF. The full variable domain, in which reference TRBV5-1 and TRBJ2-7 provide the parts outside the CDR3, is KAGVTQTPRYLIKTRGQQVTLSCSPISGHRSVSWYQQTPGQGLQFLFEYFSETQRNKGNFPGRFSGRQFSNSRSEMNVSTLELGDSALYLCASSSSGYEQYFGPGTRLTVT.

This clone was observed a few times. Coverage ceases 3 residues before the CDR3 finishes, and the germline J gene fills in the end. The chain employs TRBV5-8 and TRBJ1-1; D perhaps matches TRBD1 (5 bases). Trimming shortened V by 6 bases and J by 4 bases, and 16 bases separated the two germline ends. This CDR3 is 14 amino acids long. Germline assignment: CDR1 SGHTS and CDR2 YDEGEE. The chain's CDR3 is CASNFLGQGTEAFF. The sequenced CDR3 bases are TGTGCCAGCAACTTCCTAGGCCAGGGCACTGAA.

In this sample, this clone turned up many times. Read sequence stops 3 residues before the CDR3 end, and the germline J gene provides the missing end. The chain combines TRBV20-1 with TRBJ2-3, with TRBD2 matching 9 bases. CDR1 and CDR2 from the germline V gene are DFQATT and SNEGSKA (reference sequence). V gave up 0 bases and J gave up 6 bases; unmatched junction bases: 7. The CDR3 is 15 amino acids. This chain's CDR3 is CSARDPASGKDTQYF. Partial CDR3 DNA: TGCAGTGCTAGAGATCCGGCTAGCGGGAAGGATACG.

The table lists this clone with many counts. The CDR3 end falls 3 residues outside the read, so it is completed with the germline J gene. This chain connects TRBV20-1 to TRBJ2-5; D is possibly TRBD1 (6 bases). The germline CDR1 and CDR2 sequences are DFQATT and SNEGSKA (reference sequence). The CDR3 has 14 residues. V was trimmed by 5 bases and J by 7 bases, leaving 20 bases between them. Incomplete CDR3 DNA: TGCAGTGCTCTCGAGGGGGTAGCCGGTACGACC. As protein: CSALEGVAGTT. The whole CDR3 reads CSALEGVAGTTQYF.

CDR3 loop: CASSLYRQGAHEQYF. CDR3 DNA (partial): TGTGCCAGCAGCTTATATAGACAGGGGGCGCACGAG. The V and J genes are TRBV7-9 and TRBJ2-7, with 10 bases identical to TRBD1. From the germline J gene comes the end of the CDR3, since the read stops 3 residues before it. V lost 2 bases and J lost 5; bases outside the gene matches: 6. CDR1 and CDR2 from the germline V gene are SEHNR and FQNEAQ (reference sequence). The CDR3 contains 15 residues.

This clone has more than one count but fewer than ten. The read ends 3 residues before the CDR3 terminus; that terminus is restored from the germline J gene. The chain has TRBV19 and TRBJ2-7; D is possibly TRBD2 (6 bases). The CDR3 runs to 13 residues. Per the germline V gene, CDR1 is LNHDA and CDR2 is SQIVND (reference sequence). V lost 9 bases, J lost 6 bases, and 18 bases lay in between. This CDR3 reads CASTPQEGFEQYF. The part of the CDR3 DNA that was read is TGTGCCAGCACACCCCAGGAGGGTTTCGAG.